This TCR beta chain was found in a study of T cells in Graves' hyperthyroidism and ophthalmopathy. Study-wide results and caveats: Ophthalmopathy could be told apart from stable hyperthyroidism with a 13 V-J model. Peripheral blood also featured most of the thyroid clonotypes expanded above 0.001.

This clonotype was recorded at least ten times. Its specificity is not known. Researchers took RNA transcripts and amplified the TCR beta CDR3 regions from them. The HTBI primer set served for first-round RT-PCR of the TCR CDR3. In TCRdb, the multiplex PCR reads were re-called with MiXCR into one record per CDR3 protein. The sample lists roughly 500,000 distinct CDR3 sequences, 40% to 55% seen once, with about 45% in the top ten. The germline gives CDR1 SQVTM, CDR2 ANQGSEA. This CDR3 has 13 amino acids. The germline V and J ends were trimmed by 8 bases and 0 bases, with 13 bases remaining between them.

The specimen sequenced was peripheral blood or thyroid tissue (not recorded which). This rearrangement joins TRBV29-1 to TRBJ1-1; D remains unclear. This clonotype originated in an adult woman with Graves' disease, either hyperthyroidism or ophthalmopathy (not recorded which). The CDR3 DNA is TGCAGCTTAACTAGGCGCCTGAACACTGAAGCTTTCTTT. As protein: CSLTRRLNTEAFF.